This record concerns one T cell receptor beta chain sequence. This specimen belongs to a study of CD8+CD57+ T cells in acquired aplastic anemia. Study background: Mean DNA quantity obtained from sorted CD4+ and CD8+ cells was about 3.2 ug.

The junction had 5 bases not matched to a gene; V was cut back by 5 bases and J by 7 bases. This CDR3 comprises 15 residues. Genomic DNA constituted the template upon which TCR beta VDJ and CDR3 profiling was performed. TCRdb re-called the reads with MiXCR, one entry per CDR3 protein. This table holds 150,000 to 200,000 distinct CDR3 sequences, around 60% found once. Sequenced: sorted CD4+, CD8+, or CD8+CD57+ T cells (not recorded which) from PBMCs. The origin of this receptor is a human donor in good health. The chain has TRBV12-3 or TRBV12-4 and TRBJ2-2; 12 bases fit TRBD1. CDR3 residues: CASSVRDRGRGELFF. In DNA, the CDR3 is TGTGCCAGCAGTGTAAGGGACAGGGGGCGCGGGGAGCTGTTTTTT.